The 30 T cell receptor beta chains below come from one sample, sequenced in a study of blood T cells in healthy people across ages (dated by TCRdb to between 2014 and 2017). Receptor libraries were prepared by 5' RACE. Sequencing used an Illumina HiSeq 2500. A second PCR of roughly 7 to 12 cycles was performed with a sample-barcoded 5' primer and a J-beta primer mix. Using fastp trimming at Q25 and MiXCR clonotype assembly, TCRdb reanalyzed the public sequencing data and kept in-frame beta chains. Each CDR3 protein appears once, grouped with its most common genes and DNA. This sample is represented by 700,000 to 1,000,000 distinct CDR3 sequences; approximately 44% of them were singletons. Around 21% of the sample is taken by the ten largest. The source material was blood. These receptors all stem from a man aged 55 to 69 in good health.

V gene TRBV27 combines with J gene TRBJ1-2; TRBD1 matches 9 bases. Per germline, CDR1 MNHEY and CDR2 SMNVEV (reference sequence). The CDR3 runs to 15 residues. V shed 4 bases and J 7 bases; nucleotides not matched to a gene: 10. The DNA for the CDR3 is TGTGCCAGCAGTTCTACCGGGACAGGGAGTTGTGGCTACACCTTC. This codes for CASSSTGTGSCGYTF.

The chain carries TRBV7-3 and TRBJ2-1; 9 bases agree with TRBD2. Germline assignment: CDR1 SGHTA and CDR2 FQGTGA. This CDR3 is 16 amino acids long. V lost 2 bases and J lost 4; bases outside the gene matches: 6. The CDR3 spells CASSLYWTSAYNEQFF. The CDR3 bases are TGTGCCAGCAGCTTATACTGGACTAGCGCATACAATGAGCAGTTCTTC.

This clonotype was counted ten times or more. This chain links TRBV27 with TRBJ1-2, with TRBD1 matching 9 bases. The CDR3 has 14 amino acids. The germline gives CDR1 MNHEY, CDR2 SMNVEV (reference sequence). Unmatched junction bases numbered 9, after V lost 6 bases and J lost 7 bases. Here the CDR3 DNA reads TGTGCCAGCAGAGGACAGGGGAGAATCGGTGGCTACACCTTC. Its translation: CASRGQGRIGGYTF.

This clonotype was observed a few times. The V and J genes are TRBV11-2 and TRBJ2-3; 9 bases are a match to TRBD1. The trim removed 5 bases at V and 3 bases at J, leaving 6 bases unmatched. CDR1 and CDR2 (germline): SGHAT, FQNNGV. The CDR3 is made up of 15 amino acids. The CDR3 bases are TGTGCCAGCAGCCTTAACAGGGGGCGTACAGATACGCAGTATTTT. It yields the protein CASSLNRGRTDTQYF.

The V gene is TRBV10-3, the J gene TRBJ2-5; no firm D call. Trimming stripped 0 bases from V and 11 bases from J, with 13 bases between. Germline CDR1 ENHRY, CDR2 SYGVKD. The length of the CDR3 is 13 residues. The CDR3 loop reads CAISESTGCEQYF. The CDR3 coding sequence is TGTGCCATCAGTGAGTCAACGGGTTGTGAGCAGTACTTC.

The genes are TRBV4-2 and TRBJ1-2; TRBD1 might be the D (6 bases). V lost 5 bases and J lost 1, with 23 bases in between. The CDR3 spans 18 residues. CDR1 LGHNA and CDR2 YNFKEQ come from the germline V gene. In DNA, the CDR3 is TGTGCCAGCAGCAAAGCCATATCACAGGGAAACATTAACTATGGCTACACCTTC. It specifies CASSKAISQGNINYGYTF.

The CDR3 loop is CSARLGQNLPEAFF. DNA of the CDR3: TGCAGTGCCCGGTTGGGACAGAACTTACCTGAAGCTTTCTTT. The chain is built from TRBV20-1 and TRBJ1-1; 7 bases agree with TRBD1. The germline CDR1 and CDR2 sequences are DFQATT and SNEGSKA (reference sequence). J lost 6 bases, V lost 6 bases, and 13 bases had no gene match. This CDR3 is built from 14 residues.

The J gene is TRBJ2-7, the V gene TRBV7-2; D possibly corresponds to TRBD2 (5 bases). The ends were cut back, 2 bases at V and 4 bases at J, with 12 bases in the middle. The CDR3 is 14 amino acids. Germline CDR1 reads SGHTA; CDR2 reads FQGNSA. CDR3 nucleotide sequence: TGTGCCAGCAGCTTAATGTACCCGGGGTACGAGCAGTACTTC. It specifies CASSLMYPGYEQYF. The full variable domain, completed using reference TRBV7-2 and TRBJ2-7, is GAGVSQSPSNKVTEKGKDVELRCDPISGHTALYWYRQSLGQGLEFLIYFQGNSAPDKSGLPSDRFSAERTGGSVSTLTIQRTQQEDSAVYLCASSLMYPGYEQYFGPGTRLTVT.

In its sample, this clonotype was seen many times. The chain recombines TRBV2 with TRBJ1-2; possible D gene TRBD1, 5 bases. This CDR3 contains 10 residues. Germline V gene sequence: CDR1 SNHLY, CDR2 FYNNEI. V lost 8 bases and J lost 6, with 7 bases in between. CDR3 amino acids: CASGDDGYTF. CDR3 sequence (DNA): TGTGCCAGCGGGGACGATGGCTACACCTTC.

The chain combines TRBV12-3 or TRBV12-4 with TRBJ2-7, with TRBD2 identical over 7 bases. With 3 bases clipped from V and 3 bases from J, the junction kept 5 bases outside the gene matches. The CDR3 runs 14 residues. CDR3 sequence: CASSFRGEGYEQYF. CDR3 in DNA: TGTGCCAGCAGTTTCCGGGGGGAGGGCTACGAGCAGTACTTC.

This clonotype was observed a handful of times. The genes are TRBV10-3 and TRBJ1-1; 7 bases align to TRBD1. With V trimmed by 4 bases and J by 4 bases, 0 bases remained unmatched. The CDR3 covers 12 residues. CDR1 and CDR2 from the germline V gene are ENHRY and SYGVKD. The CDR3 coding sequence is TGTGCCATCAGTGGACAGGGCACTGAAGCTTTCTTT. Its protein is CAISGQGTEAFF.

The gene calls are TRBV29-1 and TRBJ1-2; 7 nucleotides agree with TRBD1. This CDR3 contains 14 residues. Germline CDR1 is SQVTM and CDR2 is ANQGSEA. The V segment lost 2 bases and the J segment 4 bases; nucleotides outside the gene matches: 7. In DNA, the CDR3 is TGCAGCGTTGAAATTGGTTACAGGGGCTATGGCTACACCTTC. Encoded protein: CSVEIGYRGYGYTF.

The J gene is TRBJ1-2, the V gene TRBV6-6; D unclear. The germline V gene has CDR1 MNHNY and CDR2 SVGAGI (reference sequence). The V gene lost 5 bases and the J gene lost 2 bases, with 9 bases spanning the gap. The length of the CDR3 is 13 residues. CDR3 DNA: TGTGCCAGCAGTGACCTGGGGAACTATGGCTACACCTTC. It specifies CASSDLGNYGYTF.

CDR3 in amino acids: CASRRTSFNEQFF. The CDR3, as DNA: TGTGCCAGCAGGAGGACTAGTTTCAATGAGCAGTTCTTC. This chain uses TRBV2 with TRBJ2-1; 7 nucleotides agree with TRBD2. V lost 6 bases to trimming and J lost 6 bases; unmatched junction nucleotides: 5. This CDR3 is built from 13 residues. Germline V gene data show CDR1 as SNHLY and CDR2 as FYNNEI.

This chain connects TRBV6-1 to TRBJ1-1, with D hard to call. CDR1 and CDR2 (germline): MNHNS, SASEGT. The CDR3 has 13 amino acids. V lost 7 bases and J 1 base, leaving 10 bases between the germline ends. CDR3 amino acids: CASTAVENTEAFF. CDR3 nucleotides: TGTGCCAGCACCGCGGTGGAGAACACTGAAGCTTTCTTT.

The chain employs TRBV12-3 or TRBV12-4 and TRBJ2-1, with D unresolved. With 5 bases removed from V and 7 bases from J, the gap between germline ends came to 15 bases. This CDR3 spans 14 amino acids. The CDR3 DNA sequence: TGTGCCAGCAGTCCGATCTCTTTGGATAATGAGCAGTTCTTC. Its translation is CASSPISLDNEQFF.

The CDR3, as DNA: TGTGCCTGGAGTGTAGGGGCACTACCATCTAACGAGCAGTACTTC. Protein product: CAWSVGALPSNEQYF. The rearrangement links TRBV30 to TRBJ2-4, with D tentatively TRBD1 (5 bases). The end of the DNA fits TRBJ2-7 better, so the J call may be wrong. CDR1 is GTSNPN and CDR2 is SVGIG in the germline V gene (reference sequence). The CDR3 runs to 15 residues.

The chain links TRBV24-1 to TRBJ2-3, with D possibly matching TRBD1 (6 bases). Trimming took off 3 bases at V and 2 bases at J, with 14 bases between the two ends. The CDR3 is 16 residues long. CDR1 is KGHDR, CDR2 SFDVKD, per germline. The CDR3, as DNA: TGTGCCACCAGTGATGTAGGACAGCCGGACACAGATACGCAGTATTTT. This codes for CATSDVGQPDTDTQYF.

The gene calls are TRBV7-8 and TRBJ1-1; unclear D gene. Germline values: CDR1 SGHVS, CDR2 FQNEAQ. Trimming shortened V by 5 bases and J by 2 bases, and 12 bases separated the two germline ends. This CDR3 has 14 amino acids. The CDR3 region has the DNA TGTGCCAGCAGCGTAGTTAGTCAAAACACTGAAGCTTTCTTT. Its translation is CASSVVSQNTEAFF.

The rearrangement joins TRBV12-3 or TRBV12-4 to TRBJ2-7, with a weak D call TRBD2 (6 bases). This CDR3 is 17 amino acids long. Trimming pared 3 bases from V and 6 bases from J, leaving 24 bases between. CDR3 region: CASSFQLGLTPRGEQYF. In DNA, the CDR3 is TGTGCCAGCAGTTTCCAATTAGGGCTAACCCCGCGGGGCGAGCAGTACTTC.

The chain's CDR3 is CASSLGGAKTEAFF. The CDR3 DNA reads TGTGCCAGCAGCTTAGGAGGGGCAAAGACTGAAGCTTTCTTT. The rearrangement uses TRBV7-3 and TRBJ1-1; possible D gene TRBD1, 5 bases. Trimming shortened V by 2 bases and J by 5 bases, and 12 bases separated the two germline ends. The V gene's germline CDR1 is SGHTA and CDR2 FQGTGA. The CDR3 totals 14 residues.

CDR3 bases: TGCGCCAGCAGCCAAGGAGGGGGCTACCAAGAGACCCAGTACTTC. It specifies CASSQGGGYQETQYF. The J gene is TRBJ2-5, the V gene TRBV5-1; perhaps TRBD1 as D (7 bases). The V gene's germline CDR1 is SGHRS and CDR2 YFSETQ. The CDR3 consists of 15 residues. Trimming cost V 4 bases and J 0 bases, with 13 bases left between them.

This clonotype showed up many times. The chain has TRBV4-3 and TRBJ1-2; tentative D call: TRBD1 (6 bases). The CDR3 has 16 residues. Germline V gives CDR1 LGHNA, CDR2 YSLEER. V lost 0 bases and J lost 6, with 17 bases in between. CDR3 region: CASSQELSGAINGYTF. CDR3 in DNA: TGCGCCAGCAGCCAAGAATTGTCGGGGGCTATAAATGGCTACACCTTC.

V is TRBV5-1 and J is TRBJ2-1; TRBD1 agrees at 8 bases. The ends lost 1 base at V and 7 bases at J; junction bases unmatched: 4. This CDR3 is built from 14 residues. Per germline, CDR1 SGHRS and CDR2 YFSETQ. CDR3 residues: CASSLTGGLNEQFF. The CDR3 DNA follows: TGCGCCAGCAGCTTGACAGGGGGTCTGAATGAGCAGTTCTTC.

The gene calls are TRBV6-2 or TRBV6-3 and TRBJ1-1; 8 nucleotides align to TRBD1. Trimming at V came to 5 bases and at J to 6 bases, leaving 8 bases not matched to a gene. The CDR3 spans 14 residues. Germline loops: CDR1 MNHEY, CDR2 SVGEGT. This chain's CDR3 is CASSPGQVVPEAFF. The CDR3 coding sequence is TGTGCCAGCAGTCCGGGACAGGTCGTCCCTGAAGCTTTCTTT.

Written as DNA, the CDR3 is TGTGCCACTAGCCGGGACAGCCTAGAAGGGGCTTTCTTT. The encoded protein is CATSRDSLEGAFF. V is TRBV24-1 and J is TRBJ1-1; the match to TRBD1 covers 7 bases. Germline V gene lookup returns CDR1 KGHDR and CDR2 SFDVKD. The junction had 15 bases not matched to a gene; V was cut back by 10 bases and J by 11 bases. The CDR3 is 13 amino acids.

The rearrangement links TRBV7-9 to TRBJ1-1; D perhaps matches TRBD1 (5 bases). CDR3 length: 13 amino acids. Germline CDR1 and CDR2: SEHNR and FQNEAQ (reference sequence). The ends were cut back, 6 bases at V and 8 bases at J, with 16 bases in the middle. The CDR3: CASSSQGPLEAFF. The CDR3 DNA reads TGTGCCAGCAGTTCCCAGGGTCCGTTAGAAGCTTTCTTT.

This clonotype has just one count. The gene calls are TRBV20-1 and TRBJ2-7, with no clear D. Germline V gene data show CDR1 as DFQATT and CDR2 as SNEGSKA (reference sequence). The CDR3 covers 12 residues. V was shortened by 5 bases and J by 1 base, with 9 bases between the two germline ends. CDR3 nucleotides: TGCAGTGCTCCTGACAATTCCTACGAGCAGTACTTC. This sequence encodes CSAPDNSYEQYF.

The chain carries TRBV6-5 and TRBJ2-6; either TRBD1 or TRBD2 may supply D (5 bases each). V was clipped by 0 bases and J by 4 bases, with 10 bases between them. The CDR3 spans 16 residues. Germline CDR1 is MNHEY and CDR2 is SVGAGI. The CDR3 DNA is TGTGCCAGCAGTTACTCGAGAGGGGCCGGGGCCAACGTCCTGACTTTC. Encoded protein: CASSYSRGAGANVLTF.

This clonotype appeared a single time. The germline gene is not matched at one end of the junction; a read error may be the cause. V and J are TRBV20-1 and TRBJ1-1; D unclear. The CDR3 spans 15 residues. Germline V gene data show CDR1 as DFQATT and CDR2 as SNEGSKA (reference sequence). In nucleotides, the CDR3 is TGCAGTGCTAGAATCCAGACCCGAGGGAACACTGGAGCTTTCTTT. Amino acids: CSARIQTRGNTGAFF.